This T cell receptor (beta chain) was profiled in a study of T cell repertoires in cytomegalovirus infection. TCRdb re-analysed the reads in MiXCR, keeping a single row per CDR3 protein. The table shows fewer than 950,000 distinct CDR3 sequences, with approximately 32% occurring only once. J lost 1 base, V lost 7 bases, and 6 bases had no gene match. This CDR3 region has 14 residues. Germline V gene data show CDR1 as SQVTM and CDR2 as ANQGSEA. This clonotype was seen a handful of times. No antigen is known for it. This sequence was found in a human donor in good health (CMV status not recorded). Some clones in this sample may be carry-over from other donors' samples. The input for sequencing was cultured CD8+ T cells from PBMCs, taken from culture after CMV antigen stimulation. The chain combines TRBV29-1 with TRBJ2-2, with TRBD2 matching 7 bases. The DNA for the CDR3 is TGCAGCGCCTGGTCGGGGGGGAACACCGGGGAGCTGTTTTTT. Amino acid sequence: CSAWSGGNTGELFF.